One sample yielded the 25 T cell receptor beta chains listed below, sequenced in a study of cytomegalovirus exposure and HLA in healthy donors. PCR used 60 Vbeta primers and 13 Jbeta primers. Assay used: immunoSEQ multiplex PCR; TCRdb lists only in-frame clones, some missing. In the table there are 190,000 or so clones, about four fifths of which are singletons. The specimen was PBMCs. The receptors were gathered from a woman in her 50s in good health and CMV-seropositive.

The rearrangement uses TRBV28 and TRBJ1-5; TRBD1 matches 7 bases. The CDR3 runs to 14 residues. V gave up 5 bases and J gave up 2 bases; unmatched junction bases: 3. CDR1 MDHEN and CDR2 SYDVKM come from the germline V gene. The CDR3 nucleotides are TGTGCCAGCAGTGACAGGGTTGGCAATCAGCCCCAGCATTTT. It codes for CASSDRVGNQPQHF.

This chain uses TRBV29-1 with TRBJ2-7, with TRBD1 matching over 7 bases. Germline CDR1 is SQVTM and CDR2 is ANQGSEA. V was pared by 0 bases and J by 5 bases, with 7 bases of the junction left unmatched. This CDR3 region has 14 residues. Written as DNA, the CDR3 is TGCAGCGTTGAAGATGGGGGTACAGGGGACGAGCAGTACTTC. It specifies CSVEDGGTGDEQYF.

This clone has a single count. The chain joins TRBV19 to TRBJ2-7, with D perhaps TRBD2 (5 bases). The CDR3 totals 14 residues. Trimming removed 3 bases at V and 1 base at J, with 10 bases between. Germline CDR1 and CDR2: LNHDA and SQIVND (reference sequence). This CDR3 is CASSMAGVSYEQYF. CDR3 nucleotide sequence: TGTGCCAGTAGTATGGCCGGGGTATCCTACGAGCAGTACTTC.

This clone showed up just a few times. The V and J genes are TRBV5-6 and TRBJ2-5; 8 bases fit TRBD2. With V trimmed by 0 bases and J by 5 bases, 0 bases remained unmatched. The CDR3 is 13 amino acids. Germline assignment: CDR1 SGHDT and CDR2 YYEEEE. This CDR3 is CASSLGGRETQYF. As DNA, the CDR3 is TGTGCCAGCAGCTTGGGCGGGAGGGAGACCCAGTACTTC.

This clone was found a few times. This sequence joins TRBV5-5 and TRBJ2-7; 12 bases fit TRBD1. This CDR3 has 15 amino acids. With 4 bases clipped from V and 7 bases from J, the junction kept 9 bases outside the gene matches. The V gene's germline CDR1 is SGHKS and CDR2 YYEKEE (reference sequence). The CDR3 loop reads CASSRGTGGLYEQYF. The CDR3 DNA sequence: TGTGCCAGCAGCAGAGGGACAGGGGGCTTGTATGAGCAGTACTTC.

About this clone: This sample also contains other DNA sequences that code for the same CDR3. The CDR3 is CASSNSLGHVAYEQYF. CDR3 DNA sequence: TGTGCCAGCAGTAACTCTCTGGGGCACGTTGCCTACGAGCAGTACTTC. The chain links TRBV27 to TRBJ2-7, with a tentative D call TRBD1 (5 bases). The CDR3 totals 16 residues. With 5 bases removed from V and 2 bases from J, the gap between germline ends came to 19 bases. Germline V lookup: CDR1 MNHEY, CDR2 SMNVEV (reference sequence).

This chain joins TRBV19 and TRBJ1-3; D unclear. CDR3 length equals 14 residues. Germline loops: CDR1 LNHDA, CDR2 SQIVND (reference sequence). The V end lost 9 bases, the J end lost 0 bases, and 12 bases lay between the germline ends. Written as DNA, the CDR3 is TGTGCCAGCAGCGACCGTTTCTCTGGAAACACCATATATTTT. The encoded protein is CASSDRFSGNTIYF.

The CDR3: CAWSRGQGGTDTQYF. In DNA form, the CDR3 reads TGTGCCTGGAGTCGAGGGCAGGGAGGGACAGATACGCAGTATTTT. The chain joins TRBV30 to TRBJ2-3; TRBD2 matches at 7 bases. Unmatched junction bases numbered 8, after V lost 2 bases and J lost 3 bases. Germline V gene lookup returns CDR1 GTSNPN and CDR2 SVGIG (reference sequence). The CDR3 is made up of 15 amino acids. Combining the CDR3 with reference TRBV30 and TRBJ2-3 gives the whole variable domain SQTIHQWPATLVQPVGSPLSLECTVEGTSNPNLYWYRQAAGRGLQLLFYSVGIGQISSEVPQNLSASRPQDRQFILSSKKLLLSDSGFYLCAWSRGQGGTDTQYFGPGTRLTVL.

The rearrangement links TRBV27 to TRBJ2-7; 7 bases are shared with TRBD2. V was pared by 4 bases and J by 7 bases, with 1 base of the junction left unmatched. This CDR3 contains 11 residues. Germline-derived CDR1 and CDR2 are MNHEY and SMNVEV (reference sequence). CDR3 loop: CASSWGLEQYF. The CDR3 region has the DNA TGTGCCAGCAGTTGGGGACTAGAGCAGTACTTC.

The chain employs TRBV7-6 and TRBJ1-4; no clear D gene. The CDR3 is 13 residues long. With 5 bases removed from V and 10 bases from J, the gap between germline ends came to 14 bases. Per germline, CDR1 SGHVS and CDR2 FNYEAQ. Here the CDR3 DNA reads TGTGCCAGCAGCCAGACCATAAGCGGAAAACTGTTTTTT. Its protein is CASSQTISGKLFF.

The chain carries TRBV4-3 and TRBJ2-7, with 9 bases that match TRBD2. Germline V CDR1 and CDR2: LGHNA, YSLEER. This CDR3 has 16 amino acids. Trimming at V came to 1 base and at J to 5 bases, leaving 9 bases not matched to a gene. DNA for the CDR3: TGCGCCAGCAGCCAAGTCGGCGGGGGGGTCCCCAACGAGCAGTACTTC. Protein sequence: CASSQVGGGVPNEQYF.

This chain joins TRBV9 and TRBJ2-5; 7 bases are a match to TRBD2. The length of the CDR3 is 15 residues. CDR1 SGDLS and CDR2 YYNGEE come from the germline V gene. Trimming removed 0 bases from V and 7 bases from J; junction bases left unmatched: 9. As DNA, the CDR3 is TGTGCCAGCAGCGTAGATAGCGGGCCATATTCGACCCAGTACTTC. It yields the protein CASSVDSGPYSTQYF.

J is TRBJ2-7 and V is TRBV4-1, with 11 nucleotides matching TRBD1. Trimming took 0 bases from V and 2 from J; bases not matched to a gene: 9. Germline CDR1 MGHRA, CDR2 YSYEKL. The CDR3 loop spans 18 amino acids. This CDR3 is CASSQEGRGQGVPYEQYF. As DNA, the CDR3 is TGCGCCAGCAGCCAAGAGGGAAGGGGACAGGGGGTTCCCTACGAGCAGTACTTC.

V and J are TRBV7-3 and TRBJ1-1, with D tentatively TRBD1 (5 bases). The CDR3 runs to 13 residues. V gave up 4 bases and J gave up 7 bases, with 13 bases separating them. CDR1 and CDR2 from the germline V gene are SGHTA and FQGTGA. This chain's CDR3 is CASSSAAGVEAFF. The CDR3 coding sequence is TGTGCCAGCAGCTCGGCGGCGGGGGTTGAAGCTTTCTTT. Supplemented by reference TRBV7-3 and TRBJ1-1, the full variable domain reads GAGVSQTPSNKVTEKGKYVELRCDPISGHTALYWYRQSLGQGPEFLIYFQGTGAADDSGLPNDRFFAVRPEGSVSTLKIQRTERGDSAVYLCASSSAAGVEAFFGQGTRLTVV.

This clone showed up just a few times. CDR3 sequence reads: CASSPEGPRSYGAFF. CDR3 in DNA: TGCGCCAGCAGCCCCGAGGGCCCGCGAAGCTACGGGGCTTTCTTT. V usage is TRBV5-1 and J usage is TRBJ1-1; unclear D gene. Germline values: CDR1 SGHRS, CDR2 YFSETQ. The CDR3 runs 15 residues. The V end was cut by 4 bases, the J end by 11 bases, with 24 bases between.

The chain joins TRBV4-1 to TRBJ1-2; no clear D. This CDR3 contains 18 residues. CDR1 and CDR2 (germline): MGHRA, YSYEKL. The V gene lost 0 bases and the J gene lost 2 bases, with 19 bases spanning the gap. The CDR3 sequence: CASSQERNLGSLNYGYTF. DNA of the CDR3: TGCGCCAGCAGCCAAGAGCGAAACTTGGGCAGCCTAAACTATGGCTACACCTTC.

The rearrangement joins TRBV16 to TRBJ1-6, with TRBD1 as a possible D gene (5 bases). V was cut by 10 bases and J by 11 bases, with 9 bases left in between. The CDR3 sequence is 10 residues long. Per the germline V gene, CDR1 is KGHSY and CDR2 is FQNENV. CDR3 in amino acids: CANWGPPLHF. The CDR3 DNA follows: TGTGCCAATTGGGGCCCACCCCTCCACTTT.

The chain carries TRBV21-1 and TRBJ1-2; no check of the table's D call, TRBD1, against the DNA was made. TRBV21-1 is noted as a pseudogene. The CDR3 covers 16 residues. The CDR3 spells CASRGTRLGTNYGYTF. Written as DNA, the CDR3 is TGTGCCAGCAGGGGGACACGGCTAGGGACTAACTATGGCTACACCTTC.

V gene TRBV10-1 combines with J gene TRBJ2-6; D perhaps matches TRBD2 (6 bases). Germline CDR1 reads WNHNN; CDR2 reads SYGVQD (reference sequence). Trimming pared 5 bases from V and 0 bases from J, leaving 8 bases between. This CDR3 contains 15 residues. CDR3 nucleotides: TGCGCCAGCAGTCCCGGGAGCTCTGGGGCCAACGTCCTGACTTTC. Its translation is CASSPGSSGANVLTF.

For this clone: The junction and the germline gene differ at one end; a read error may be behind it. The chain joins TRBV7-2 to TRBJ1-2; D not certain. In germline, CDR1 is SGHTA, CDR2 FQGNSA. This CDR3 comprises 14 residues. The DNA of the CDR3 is TGTGCCAGCACCTTAACTGGCGGGCTCTATGGCTACACCTTC. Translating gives CASTLTGGLYGYTF.

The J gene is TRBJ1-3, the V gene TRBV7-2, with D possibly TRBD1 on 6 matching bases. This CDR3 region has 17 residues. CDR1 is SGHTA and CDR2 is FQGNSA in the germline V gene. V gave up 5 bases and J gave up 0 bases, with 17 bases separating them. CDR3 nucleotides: TGTGCCAGCAGCCGAGAGGGGGACATTAGCTCTGGAAACACCATATATTTT. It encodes CASSREGDISSGNTIYF.

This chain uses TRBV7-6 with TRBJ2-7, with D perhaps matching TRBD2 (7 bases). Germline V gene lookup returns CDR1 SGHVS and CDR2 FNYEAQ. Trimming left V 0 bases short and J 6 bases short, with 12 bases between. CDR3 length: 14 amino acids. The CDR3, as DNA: TGTGCCAGCAGCTTAGCGGGGGGGCCCATCGAGCAGTACTTC. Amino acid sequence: CASSLAGGPIEQYF.

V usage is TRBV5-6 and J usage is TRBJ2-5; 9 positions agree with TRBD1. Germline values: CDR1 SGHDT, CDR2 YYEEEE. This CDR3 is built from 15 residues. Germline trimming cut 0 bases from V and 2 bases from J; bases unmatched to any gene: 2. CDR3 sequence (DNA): TGTGCCAGCAGCTTGGTTGGGACAGGGCAAGAGACCCAGTACTTC. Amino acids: CASSLVGTGQETQYF.

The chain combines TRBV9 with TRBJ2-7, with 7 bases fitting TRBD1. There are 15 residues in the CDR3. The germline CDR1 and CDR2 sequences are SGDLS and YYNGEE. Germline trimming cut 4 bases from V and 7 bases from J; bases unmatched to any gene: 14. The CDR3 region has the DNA TGTGCCAGCAGCCCCGGGACAGCGACTCCTTGGGAGCAGTACTTC. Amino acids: CASSPGTATPWEQYF.

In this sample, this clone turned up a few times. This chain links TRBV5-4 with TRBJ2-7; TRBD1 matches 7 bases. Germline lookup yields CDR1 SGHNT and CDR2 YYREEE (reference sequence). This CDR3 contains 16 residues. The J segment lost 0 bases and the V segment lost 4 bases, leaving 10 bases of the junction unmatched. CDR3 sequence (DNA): TGTGCCAGCAGCCGCTCTGGGACAGCCGTCTCCTACGAGCAGTACTTC. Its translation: CASSRSGTAVSYEQYF. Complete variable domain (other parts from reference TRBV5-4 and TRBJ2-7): ETGVTQSPTHLIKTRGQQVTLRCSSQSGHNTVSWYQQALGQGPQFIFQYYREEENGRGNFPPRFSGLQFPNYSSELNVNALELDDSALYLCASSRSGTAVSYEQYFGPGTRLTVT.